The source of this T cell receptor beta chain is a study of a mutant IDH1 vaccine in newly diagnosed glioma. Time point described: baseline, week 1 (first vaccination visit). The treatment here: pre-vaccination baseline after standard-of-care therapy. Each tumor in the donors was a new WHO grade 3 or 4 astrocytoma, IDH1-mutant and ATRX-lost. Using immunoSEQ multiplex PCR, the repertoire was profiled, and TCRdb retains in-frame clones only, with some absent. The table lists fewer than 45,000 clones, roughly 92% of them singletons. The length of the CDR3 is 15 residues. V lost 1 base and J lost 4, with 11 bases in between. CDR1 is LNHNV and CDR2 is YYDKDF in the germline V gene (reference sequence).

The V gene is TRBV15, the J gene TRBJ1-3, with D possibly being TRBD1 (5 bases). Sequenced material: PBMCs, taken from a glioma patient treated with radiotherapy, temozolomide or both. This receptor was identified in a man in his late teens or twenties with glioma. This CDR3 reads CATSRVRGSGNTIYF. As DNA, the CDR3 is TGTGCCACCAGCAGAGTAAGGGGCTCAGGAAACACCATATATTTT.